The 7 T cell receptor beta chains listed next were all sequenced from one sample in a study of T cells after yellow fever vaccination. Using its own MiXCR run on the 5' RACE reads, TCRdb lists one record per CDR3 protein. Of 300,000 to 450,000 distinct CDR3 sequences in the sample, about 7.8% are singletons; the top ten hold about 16%. The sequencing used PBMCs, collected roughly 46 days after the first yellow fever vaccination. Receptors originate from a young man who received the YFV17D yellow fever vaccine.

This clonotype was observed a handful of times. The chain's CDR3 is CASSRGAGEQFF. DNA of the CDR3: TGTGCCAGCAGTCGGGGGGCGGGTGAGCAGTTCTTC. This chain links TRBV6-1 with TRBJ2-1; D perhaps matches TRBD2 (7 bases). The CDR3 has 12 residues. Germline lookup yields CDR1 MNHNS and CDR2 SASEGT. V was pared by 5 bases and J by 9 bases, with 11 bases between.

This clonotype was counted at least ten times. This chain links TRBV28 with TRBJ2-1, with 10 bases lining up with TRBD1. The CDR3 has 15 residues. The junction had 6 bases not matched to a gene; V was cut back by 4 bases and J by 6 bases. Germline CDR1 MDHEN, CDR2 SYDVKM. CDR3 sequence: CASSSWTGGFNEQFF. CDR3 coding DNA: TGTGCCAGCAGTTCCTGGACAGGGGGTTTCAATGAGCAGTTCTTC.

The rearrangement joins TRBV7-6 to TRBJ2-2; 7 bases align to TRBD1. Germline loops: CDR1 SGHVS, CDR2 FNYEAQ. The CDR3 has 14 amino acids. The V segment lost 5 bases and the J segment 7 bases; nucleotides outside the gene matches: 7. DNA of the CDR3: TGTGCCAGCAGCGTCGACAGGGCTGACGGGGAGCTGTTTTTT. Its translation: CASSVDRADGELFF.

The chain joins TRBV28 to TRBJ2-5, with 7 bases aligning to TRBD1. The CDR3 is made up of 14 amino acids. Germline lookup yields CDR1 MDHEN and CDR2 SYDVKM. V shed 5 bases, J shed 2 bases, and the junction held 5 bases outside the gene matches. CDR3 sequence reads: CASSMPGQQETQYF. The CDR3 DNA reads TGTGCCAGCAGTATGCCGGGACAGCAAGAGACCCAGTACTTC.

The DNA for the CDR3 is TGTGCCAGCCTCCAGGGGGGTTATGAGACCCAGTACTTC. This encodes CASLQGGYETQYF. The rearrangement joins TRBV7-8 to TRBJ2-5, with D tentatively TRBD1 (7 bases). V was trimmed by 8 bases and J by 5 bases, leaving 15 bases between them. In germline, CDR1 is SGHVS, CDR2 FQNEAQ. CDR3 length: 13 amino acids.

This clonotype was found many times. The chain carries TRBV18 and TRBJ2-3; D is undetermined. The germline V gene encodes CDR1 KGHSH and CDR2 LQKENI. The CDR3 length is 14 residues. Between the trimmed V and J ends, which lost 3 bases and 1 base, there was a span of 8 bases. CDR3 DNA sequence: TGTGCCAGCTCACCGAGTAGGGGCACAGATACGCAGTATTTT. Translated, it gives CASSPSRGTDTQYF.

This clonotype was counted between two and nine times. The chain couples TRBV5-4 to TRBJ1-5; 10 positions agree with TRBD1. This CDR3 is 16 amino acids long. Germline assignment: CDR1 SGHNT and CDR2 YYREEE (reference sequence). V lost 0 bases and J lost 4; bases outside the gene matches: 4. This chain's CDR3 is CASSLAGTGVNQPQHF. Written as DNA, the CDR3 is TGTGCCAGCAGCTTGGCCGGGACAGGGGTGAATCAGCCCCAGCATTTT.